These 3 T cell receptor beta chains originate from one sample sequenced in a study of cytomegalovirus exposure and HLA in healthy donors. Both 60 Vbeta primers and 13 Jbeta primers went into the PCR. Sequenced by immunoSEQ multiplex PCR; TCRdb stores in-frame clones only, minus some. This table holds about 260,000 clones, approximately 85% found once. What was sequenced was PBMCs. The source is a woman between 40 and 55 years old in good health and CMV-seropositive.

CDR3 DNA: TGTGCCAGCAGCTTATCCCCATTGAGGAGGTCCTACAATGAGCAGTTCTTC. Its translation: CASSLSPLRRSYNEQFF. The chain joins TRBV7-9 to TRBJ2-1; TRBD2 is a possible D gene (5 bases). Germline V CDR1 and CDR2: SEHNR, FQNEAQ (reference sequence). CDR3 length equals 17 residues. Trimming shortened V by 2 bases and J by 1 base, and 15 bases separated the two germline ends.

This chain joins TRBV28 and TRBJ1-4, with a tentative D call TRBD1 (5 bases). V shed 4 bases and J shed 2 bases, with 14 bases lying between them. CDR1 MDHEN and CDR2 SYDVKM come from the germline V gene. The CDR3 length is 16 residues. The CDR3 region has the DNA TGTGCCAGCAGTTCAGCTCCGGGGGGGACTAATGAAAAACTGTTTTTT. Encoded protein: CASSSAPGGTNEKLFF.

This rearrangement joins TRBV13 to TRBJ2-1; unclear D gene. The CDR3 is 12 residues long. Trimming stripped 5 bases from V and 11 bases from J, with 13 bases between. In germline, CDR1 is PRHDT, CDR2 FYEKMQ (reference sequence). CDR3 nucleotide sequence: TGTGCCAGCAGCATCAAGCAGGTTAAGCAGTTCTTC. Encoded protein: CASSIKQVKQFF.